The 8 T cell receptor beta chains listed next were all sequenced from one sample in a study of blood T cell repertoires in COVID-19 (TCRdb year 2020). Library preparation used the immunoSEQ multiplex PCR assay. In its TCRdb copy, this immuneACCESS table keeps in-frame sequences only and misses some clones. Where compared with another copy, unresolved V genes explain less than half of these, and the others have no known cause. The table for this sample lists 100,000 or so clones; over 85% of them were counted only once. The top ten clones comprise around 5.4% of the sample. Sequencing was done on a sample of peripheral blood. The receptors derive from a man between 70 and 80 years old with acute or convalescent COVID-19.

The gene calls are TRBV4-1 and TRBJ2-7; 7 bases fit TRBD1. The junction had 6 bases not matched to a gene; V was cut back by 1 base and J by 3 bases. Germline assignment: CDR1 MGHRA and CDR2 YSYEKL. CDR3 length: 15 amino acids. The CDR3 DNA reads TGCGCCAGCAGCCAAGGGGGACAGACGGGCTACGAGCAGTACTTC. It translates to CASSQGGQTGYEQYF.

The chain has TRBV12-5 and TRBJ2-7; D perhaps matches TRBD2 (6 bases). V lost 0 bases to trimming and J lost 2 bases, with 11 bases between them. The CDR3 is 15 amino acids. Looked up from germline, CDR1 is LGHNT and CDR2 is FRNRAP. The CDR3: CASGLVRSGAYEQYF. For the CDR3, the DNA is TGTGCTAGTGGTTTGGTACGATCGGGGGCCTACGAGCAGTACTTC.

The J gene is TRBJ2-5, the V gene TRBV11-3; D not certain. Germline V gene data show CDR1 as SGHNT and CDR2 as YENEEA. The ends were cut back, 5 bases at V and 2 bases at J, with 18 bases in the middle. This CDR3 contains 16 residues. CDR3 nucleotides: TGTGCCAGCAGCCCCGCCGCCCTGATAGTACAAGAGACCCAGTACTTC. Translated, it gives CASSPAALIVQETQYF.

This rearrangement joins TRBV21-1 to TRBJ1-2; no DNA check was done on the table's D call, TRBD1. TRBV21-1 is deemed a pseudogene. The CDR3 has 15 residues. This CDR3 reads CAFPGQGPPFGGYTF. The CDR3 nucleotides are TGTGCCTTTCCGGGACAGGGGCCGCCATTTGGTGGCTACACCTTC.

The J gene is TRBJ2-1, the V gene TRBV4-3; 9 positions match TRBD2. The CDR3 covers 17 residues. From germline, CDR1 is LGHNA and CDR2 YSLEER. Unmatched junction bases numbered 3, after V lost 0 bases and J lost 0 bases. The CDR3 DNA reads TGCGCCAGCAGCCAAGAGGGTAGCGGGAGCTCCTACAATGAGCAGTTCTTC. Its protein is CASSQEGSGSSYNEQFF.

The chain joins TRBV11-2 to TRBJ1-1, with TRBD1 identical over 7 bases. The CDR3 extends over 14 amino acids. Germline lookup yields CDR1 SGHAT and CDR2 FQNNGV. Trimming removed 4 bases from V and 3 bases from J; junction bases left unmatched: 5. CDR3 sequence reads: CASSYYRGDTEAFF. CDR3 bases: TGTGCCAGCAGCTATTACAGGGGCGACACTGAAGCTTTCTTT. Full variable domain (rest looked up from reference TRBV11-2 and TRBJ1-1): EAGVAQSPRYKIIEKRQSVAFWCNPISGHATLYWYQQILGQGPKLLIQFQNNGVVDDSQLPKDRFSAERLKGVDSTLKIQPAKLEDSAVYLCASSYYRGDTEAFFGQGTRLTVV.

This sequence joins TRBV6-5 and TRBJ1-1, with 7 bases lining up with TRBD1. V shed 4 bases and J 3 bases; nucleotides not matched to a gene: 8. The CDR3 runs to 15 residues. Germline-derived CDR1 and CDR2 are MNHEY and SVGAGI. The CDR3 reads CASSFGFQGDTEAFF. The DNA of the CDR3 is TGTGCCAGCAGTTTTGGGTTCCAGGGGGACACTGAAGCTTTCTTT.

J is TRBJ1-2 and V is TRBV28; D uncertain. Trimming pared 6 bases from V and 0 bases from J, leaving 11 bases between. The germline gives CDR1 MDHEN, CDR2 SYDVKM. The CDR3 is made up of 14 amino acids. The CDR3 DNA is TGTGCCAGCAGCCTGGCCCAACCTAACTATGGCTACACCTTC. Amino acid sequence: CASSLAQPNYGYTF.